The clone carrying this TCR beta chain was detected a few times. Antigen unknown. The CDR3 spans 15 residues. The germline V and J ends were trimmed by 1 base and 4 bases, with 14 bases remaining between them. Germline CDR1 SGHRS, CDR2 YFSETQ. Total RNA, at least 5 micrograms per sample, was extracted from PBMCs. The sample is drawn from a study of blood T cells in healthy people across ages. In the study overall: Capture via template switching afforded approximately one barcoded beta molecule per two T cells. Study outcomes and limitations: Unsorted PBMC material precluded a definitive naive versus antigen-experienced comparison. The study lacked donor CMV status, which possibly confounded expanded clonotype changes.

Sample-barcoded 5' priming and a J-beta primer mix drove a second PCR of about 7 to 12 cycles. Using its own MiXCR run on the 5' RACE reads, TCRdb lists one record per CDR3 protein. The data contain 1.5 million to 2 million distinct CDR3 sequences, around 35% of them singletons. Input material: blood. This clonotype originated in a woman in her twenties or thirties in good health. The chain links TRBV5-1 to TRBJ1-1; D is ambiguous. The CDR3 sequence is CASSLFGEAGTEAFF. The CDR3 DNA reads TGCGCCAGCAGCTTGTTCGGGGAGGCGGGCACTGAAGCTTTCTTT.